Shown below are 29 T cell receptor beta chains from a single sample sequenced in a study of metastatic and nonmetastatic thyroid tumors. TCRdb re-clonotyped the PCR reads via MiXCR. The sample has approximately 6,000 clones, around 28% seen once; the top ten hold 45% to 55%. No patient had received any treatment before thyroid surgery. Source material: adjacent normal tissue. The source is a female donor with papillary thyroid cancer or a benign thyroid nodule (not recorded which). Some clones in this sample may be carry-over from other donors' samples.

This clone qualifies as medium-sized. The chain employs TRBV29-1 and TRBJ2-3, with TRBD2 matching 10 bases. The CDR3 spans 14 residues. Germline values: CDR1 SQVTM, CDR2 ANQGSEA. V trimming: 6 bases; J trimming: 5 bases; junction bases outside the gene matches: 8. The chain's CDR3 is CSVRSGGVGDTQYF. The CDR3 nucleotides are TGCAGCGTGCGCAGCGGGGGGGTCGGAGATACGCAGTATTTT.

This chain links TRBV24-1 with TRBJ2-1; TRBD1 matches at 11 bases. Unmatched junction bases numbered 3, after V lost 3 bases and J lost 0 bases. CDR3 length equals 17 residues. CDR1 and CDR2 from the germline V gene are KGHDR and SFDVKD. The CDR3 region is CATSDGDRGASYNEQFF. DNA of the CDR3: TGTGCCACCAGTGATGGGGACAGGGGGGCCTCCTACAATGAGCAGTTCTTC.

In its sample, this clone was seen a few times. This rearrangement joins TRBV2 to TRBJ2-1, with TRBD2 matching over 10 bases. From germline, CDR1 is SNHLY and CDR2 FYNNEI. The ends lost 9 bases at V and 5 bases at J; junction bases unmatched: 7. The CDR3 is 14 residues long. The CDR3 bases are TGTGCCAGTAGTCGGACTAGCGGTGACAATGAGCAGTTCTTC. Residues: CASSRTSGDNEQFF.

The table lists this clone with a few counts. This chain joins TRBV12-3 or TRBV12-4 and TRBJ2-1, with TRBD2 matching over 14 bases. V was clipped by 8 bases and J by 11 bases; unmatched bases: 2. The CDR3 runs 12 residues. This CDR3 is CASGLAGGKQFF. The CDR3 coding sequence is TGTGCCAGCGGACTAGCGGGAGGAAAGCAGTTCTTC.

This chain joins TRBV15 and TRBJ1-4; 7 positions match TRBD1. The junction had 11 bases not matched to a gene; V was cut back by 2 bases and J by 8 bases. The CDR3 extends over 16 amino acids. CDR1 LNHNV and CDR2 YYDKDF come from the germline V gene (reference sequence). CDR3 nucleotides: TGTGCCACCAGCAGAAACAGGGGCCGGGACGGCGAAAAACTGTTTTTT. This encodes CATSRNRGRDGEKLFF.

There are a few counts of this clone. The chain combines TRBV6-1 with TRBJ2-1, with TRBD2 matching over 10 bases. J was trimmed by 13 bases and V by 11 bases; bases with no gene match: 11. CDR3 size: 12 residues. CDR1 and CDR2 (germline): MNHNS, SASEGT. CDR3 in DNA: TGTGCCGCTCGGGCTAGCGGGGGAGAACAGTTCTTC. Translated, it gives CAARASGGEQFF.

This clone was detected only a few times. This chain joins TRBV2 and TRBJ1-1; 10 positions match TRBD1. V gave up 5 bases and J gave up 5 bases; unmatched junction bases: 5. The CDR3 is 14 residues long. Germline V gene sequence: CDR1 SNHLY, CDR2 FYNNEI. The CDR3 loop is CASSLDRGGTEAFF. As DNA, the CDR3 is TGTGCCAGCAGTTTGGACAGGGGGGGAACTGAAGCTTTCTTT.

This clone was picked up a small number of times. The DNA for the CDR3 is TGTGCCAGCAGTTACGGGGGGCGCGATGAAGCTTTCTTT. Translating it yields CASSYGGRDEAFF. The V call is TRBV6-5, the J call TRBJ1-1; D might be TRBD1 (6 bases). Trimming took 2 bases from V and 7 from J, leaving 11 bases between them. This CDR3 region has 13 residues. Per germline, CDR1 MNHEY and CDR2 SVGAGI.

The chain links TRBV20-1 to TRBJ1-5, with a tentative D call TRBD1 (5 bases). CDR3 length: 14 residues. Germline lookup yields CDR1 DFQATT and CDR2 SNEGSKA (reference sequence). Trimming took off 4 bases at V and 3 bases at J, with 13 bases between the two ends. In nucleotides, the CDR3 is TGCAGTGCTAAGACAGCAGATCACAATCAGCCCCAGCATTTT. Translation gives CSAKTADHNQPQHF.

The rearrangement joins TRBV6-5 to TRBJ1-6; TRBD1 aligns across 10 bases. V was pared by 0 bases and J by 6 bases, with 5 bases of the junction left unmatched. Germline-derived CDR1 and CDR2 are MNHEY and SVGAGI. CDR3 length: 17 amino acids. The CDR3 is CASSYSGTGVGNSPLHF. The CDR3 DNA reads TGTGCCAGCAGTTACTCTGGGACAGGGGTCGGTAATTCACCCCTCCACTTT.

This chain links TRBV20-1 with TRBJ2-3; possibly TRBD2 for D (7 bases). The CDR3 has 13 amino acids. The V end lost 6 bases, the J end lost 7 bases, and 17 bases lay between the germline ends. Germline CDR1 and CDR2: DFQATT and SNEGSKA (reference sequence). CDR3 region: CSARGRGAHTQYF. DNA of the CDR3: TGCAGTGCCCGAGGGAGGGGGGCGCATACGCAGTATTTT.

The V gene is TRBV30, the J gene TRBJ2-7; 9 nucleotides align to TRBD1. Germline assignment: CDR1 GTSNPN and CDR2 SVGIG (reference sequence). After removal of 2 bases from V and 3 bases from J, the junction contained 5 bases not matched to a gene. The CDR3 is 14 residues long. In DNA form, the CDR3 reads TGTGCCTGGAGTCGGGGACAGGGAGTCTACGAGCAGTACTTC. Translating it yields CAWSRGQGVYEQYF.

The V and J genes are TRBV12-3 or TRBV12-4 and TRBJ2-1, with 8 bases that match TRBD2. This CDR3 has 14 residues. V shed 3 bases and J 7 bases; nucleotides not matched to a gene: 5. In DNA form, the CDR3 reads TGTGCCAGCAGTTTTAGCGGGACGAGGAATGAGCAGTTCTTC. It encodes CASSFSGTRNEQFF.

J is TRBJ1-4 and V is TRBV24-1, with D unclear. The CDR3 loop spans 14 amino acids. Looked up from germline, CDR1 is KGHDR and CDR2 is SFDVKD. Between the trimmed V and J ends, which lost 6 bases and 7 bases, there was a span of 14 bases. The CDR3 DNA follows: TGTGCCACCAGTAGTGCCCAAGGAAGTGAAAAACTGTTTTTT. Translating it yields CATSSAQGSEKLFF.

This clone is labeled large. The chain recombines TRBV6-2 or TRBV6-3 with TRBJ1-2; D unresolved. Germline-derived CDR1 and CDR2 are MNHEY and SVGEGT. The V and J ends lost 7 bases and 2 bases respectively, with 14 bases between them. CDR3 length: 14 amino acids. Here the CDR3 DNA reads TGTGCCAGCACCCCGTCCATGGGAAACTATGGCTACACCTTC. Its translation is CASTPSMGNYGYTF.

The chain couples TRBV20-1 to TRBJ2-1; the match to TRBD2 covers 9 bases. Looked up from germline, CDR1 is DFQATT and CDR2 is SNEGSKA (reference sequence). V lost 2 bases and J lost 4; bases outside the gene matches: 6. The CDR3 totals 15 residues. The chain's CDR3 is CSARIAGVKYNEQFF. The CDR3 DNA reads as TGCAGTGCTAGAATAGCGGGGGTCAAGTACAATGAGCAGTTCTTC.

This clone has just a few counts. This rearrangement joins TRBV5-1 to TRBJ2-2; 9 nucleotides align to TRBD2. This CDR3 region has 16 residues. With 4 bases clipped from V and 4 bases from J, the junction kept 8 bases outside the gene matches. Per germline, CDR1 SGHRS and CDR2 YFSETQ. CDR3 coding DNA: TGCGCCAGCAGCCCTCTAGCGGGACGGGGCACCGGGGAGCTGTTTTTT. Protein: CASSPLAGRGTGELFF.

This clone was picked up a small number of times. This chain uses TRBV19 with TRBJ2-3; the match to TRBD2 covers 7 bases. The trim removed 6 bases at V and 5 bases at J, leaving 5 bases unmatched. This CDR3 is built from 13 residues. CDR1 and CDR2 (germline): LNHDA, SQIVND (reference sequence). The CDR3 DNA is TGTGCCAGTAGCTTCGAGCGGGGAGATACGCAGTATTTT. Protein product: CASSFERGDTQYF.

A note on this clone: At one end, the junction sequence differs from germline, possibly due to a read error. This sequence joins TRBV20-1 and TRBJ1-1, with TRBD1 matching over 9 bases. This CDR3 has 12 residues. Germline-derived CDR1 and CDR2 are DFQATT and SNEGSKA (reference sequence). The CDR3 region has the DNA TGCAGTGCGGGACAGGGAGGAGCTGAATCTTTCTTT. Protein: CSAGQGGAESFF.

The chain joins TRBV11-3 to TRBJ1-1, with D uncertain. The CDR3 runs to 13 residues. Germline V gives CDR1 SGHNT, CDR2 YENEEA. The CDR3, as DNA: TGTGCAATCAGCCTTACCCTGAACACTGACGCGTTCTTT. Encoded protein: CAISLTLNTDAFF.

The genes are TRBV2 and TRBJ1-5; D gene uncertain. The germline V gene encodes CDR1 SNHLY and CDR2 FYNNEI. The CDR3 is made up of 14 amino acids. Trimming removed 4 bases at V and 5 bases at J, with 12 bases between. CDR3 nucleotides: TGTGCCAGCAGTGGCGTAAGGGAGGATCAGCCCCAGCATTTT. It yields the protein CASSGVREDQPQHF.

Within the sample, this clone is medium-sized. The chain couples TRBV4-1 to TRBJ1-2, with a weak D call TRBD1 (5 bases). Looked up from germline, CDR1 is MGHRA and CDR2 is YSYEKL. The ends were cut back, 2 bases at V and 7 bases at J, with 20 bases in the middle. The CDR3 has 16 residues. CDR3 DNA: TGCGCCAGCAGCCAACGGGGTGGTAGGGGAGGAGGTGGCTACACCTTC. Residues: CASSQRGGRGGGGYTF.

The chain is built from TRBV4-2 and TRBJ2-2, with 15 bases fitting TRBD2. Losses at the gene ends were 4 bases for V and 5 bases for J; bases not matched to a gene: 8. The CDR3 has 18 amino acids. CDR1 and CDR2 from the germline V gene are LGHNA and YNFKEQ. CDR3 in DNA: TGTGCCAGCAGCCCGATGGGACTAGCGGGAGGCGGGACCGGGGAGCTGTTTTTT. Translating gives CASSPMGLAGGGTGELFF.

The V call is TRBV5-1, the J call TRBJ1-2; TRBD1 agrees at 8 bases. This CDR3 has 15 amino acids. The germline gives CDR1 SGHRS, CDR2 YFSETQ. V shed 3 bases, J shed 2 bases, and the junction held 6 bases outside the gene matches. The CDR3 reads CASSSGTGPNYGYTF. As DNA, the CDR3 is TGCGCCAGCAGCTCCGGGACAGGCCCGAACTATGGCTACACCTTC.

As regards this clone: In this CDR3 the conserved last residue, phenylalanine or tryptophan, is missing, so a read error is likely. CDR3 coding DNA: TGTGCCAGCAGCTTAGCGGTAAGCCCGGAGGGCAATCAGCCCCAGCATGTT. Its translation: CASSLAVSPEGNQPQHV. The chain is built from TRBV7-8 and TRBJ1-5, with D unresolved. Between the trimmed V and J ends, which lost 0 bases and 2 bases, there was a span of 14 bases. This CDR3 has 17 amino acids. Germline CDR1 reads SGHVS; CDR2 reads FQNEAQ.

The chain is built from TRBV5-1 and TRBJ1-2; possible D gene TRBD1, 6 bases. Germline-derived CDR1 and CDR2 are SGHRS and YFSETQ. The ends were cut back, 3 bases at V and 8 bases at J, with 11 bases in the middle. This CDR3 contains 12 residues. CDR3 sequence reads: CASSWDGGGYTF. CDR3 sequence (DNA): TGCGCCAGCAGCTGGGACGGGGGCGGCTACACCTTC.

By share, this clone ranks as medium-sized (0.01 to 0.1%). The rearrangement joins TRBV4-1 to TRBJ1-5; D may be TRBD1 (5 bases). Per germline, CDR1 MGHRA and CDR2 YSYEKL. Trimming left V 2 bases short and J 3 bases short, with 14 bases between. The CDR3 runs to 16 residues. CDR3 coding DNA: TGCGCCAGCAGCCAATCTACCGGGGCCTACAATCAGCCCCAGCATTTT. Translation gives CASSQSTGAYNQPQHF.

This sequence joins TRBV11-2 and TRBJ2-7; 10 bases fit TRBD2. With 5 bases clipped from V and 0 bases from J, the junction kept 7 bases outside the gene matches. This CDR3 region has 16 residues. In germline, CDR1 is SGHAT, CDR2 FQNNGV. DNA of the CDR3: TGTGCCAGCAGCGCAACTAGCGGGACGATCTCCTACGAGCAGTACTTC. Protein product: CASSATSGTISYEQYF.

By frequency in the sample, this clone is medium-sized. The rearrangement joins TRBV5-1 to TRBJ2-1; 7 positions agree with TRBD1. Germline CDR1 and CDR2: SGHRS and YFSETQ. This CDR3 has 15 amino acids. V dropped 4 bases and J dropped 3; count of bases not matched to a gene: 7. CDR3: CASSVRDRDYNEQFF. In nucleotides, the CDR3 is TGCGCCAGCAGCGTCCGGGACAGAGACTACAATGAGCAGTTCTTC. The variable domain in full, completed from reference TRBV5-1 and TRBJ2-1, reads KAGVTQTPRYLIKTRGQQVTLSCSPISGHRSVSWYQQTPGQGLQFLFEYFSETQRNKGNFPGRFSGRQFSNSRSEMNVSTLELGDSALYLCASSVRDRDYNEQFFGPGTRLTVL.